The present T cell receptor beta chain was sequenced within a study of monozygotic twins with cystic fibrosis. The CDR3 sequence is 15 residues long. The germline V gene encodes CDR1 SGHRS and CDR2 YFSETQ. J lost 3 bases, V lost 0 bases, and 3 bases had no gene match. Study outcomes and limitations: Unrelated CF individuals shared fewer identical clonotypes than monozygotic CF twins.

In the case of this clone: What it binds is unknown.

Method: immunoSEQ multiplex PCR; TCRdb's copy keeps in-frame clones and lacks some. The table has just over 35,000 clones, 80% to 95% seen once. The source material was blood. The chain links TRBV5-1 to TRBJ2-3; TRBD2 matches at 8 bases. The receptor's source is a boy younger than 10 with cystic fibrosis. CDR3 DNA: TGCGCCAGCAGCTTGGATTCGGGGGGGACAGATACGCAGTATTTT. Its protein is CASSLDSGGTDTQYF. The variable domain in full, with the rest retrieved from reference TRBV5-1 and TRBJ2-3, is KAGVTQTPRYLIKTRGQQVTLSCSPISGHRSVSWYQQTPGQGLQFLFEYFSETQRNKGNFPGRFSGRQFSNSRSEMNVSTLELGDSALYLCASSLDSGGTDTQYFGPGTRLTVL.